The sequence of this TCR beta chain was determined in a study of CD8 T cells in Susac syndrome. General study findings and limits: Peak Susac CD8+ clonal expansion was seen in TEMRA cells and active patients. Susac-specific public clones were found in total CD8+ and CD8+ TEMRA repertoires, numbering 15 to 20 and five, respectively.

V lost 4 bases and J lost 8, with 8 bases in between. The CDR3 runs 12 residues. CDR1 is KGHDR, CDR2 SFDVKD, per germline. This clonotype was seen once. The antigen remains undetermined. The RNA, about 0.5 to 1 ug, was put through reverse transcription using random hexamers. A multiplex approach, immunoSEQ multiplex PCR, amplified TCR beta CDR3 across 54 Vbeta and 13 Jbeta. TCRdb redid the calling of the immunoSEQ multiplex PCR reads with MiXCR, one entry per CDR3 protein. The sample lists fewer than 140,000 distinct CDR3 sequences; approximately 93% were seen once. Sequenced: CD8+ T cells from PBMCs. The chain uses TRBV24-1 and TRBJ2-1; D gene unclear. This TCR was sampled from a human donor with Susac syndrome. The CDR3 DNA follows: TGTGCCACCAGTGACGCCTCGGATGAGCAGTTCTTC. Protein sequence: CATSDASDEQFF.